The text below deals with one T cell receptor (beta chain). Its antigen is as yet unknown. Germline CDR1 reads KGHSH; CDR2 reads LQKENI. With 2 bases removed from V and 0 bases from J, the gap between germline ends came to 7 bases. This CDR3 is 14 amino acids long. The data belong to a study of graft-versus-host responses after intestinal transplantation. Study-level findings and limits: Analysis identified GvH clones in recipient marrow, with some appearing first in ileum or blood. Levels of circulating GvH clones at their peak were associated with early post-transplant HvG declines.

Here immunoSEQ multiplex PCR was the method, and the copy in TCRdb shows in-frame clones only, minus some. Here the sample spans 40,000 or so clones, under 90% being singletons. The receptor comes from a human patient who received an intestinal transplant, so some T cells may come from the graft donor. The rearrangement links TRBV18 to TRBJ2-5; D may be TRBD2 (5 bases). The sample in question was PBMCs, obtained about 270 days after transplant. CDR3 DNA: TGTGCCAGCTCACCAGGCGGGTACCAAGAGACCCAGTACTTC. It specifies CASSPGGYQETQYF.